Listed here is a single T cell receptor beta chain. Enrolled during active infection, Seattle patients were then followed longitudinally. This sample was taken from a study of blood T cell repertoires in COVID-19. The overall study: There were acute and convalescent COVID-19 samples, and they came from the United States, Italy and Spain.

Source study methods: Estimation of nucleated cell counts was performed using reference gene primer amplification. Profiling relied on immunoSEQ multiplex PCR, and the TCRdb table lists in-frame clones only, not all of them. V and J calls and clone size are copied from that table; D and trimming were computed from the DNA. The repertoire holds some 180,000 clones, with roughly 79% as singletons. Germline V gives CDR1 SQVTM, CDR2 ANQGSEA. Trimming removed 3 bases from V and 0 bases from J, with 7 bases in between. CDR3 size: 13 residues. The rearrangement joins TRBV29-1 to TRBJ2-3; D gene uncertain. The source material was peripheral blood. The clonotype originates from a middle-aged woman with COVID-19, enrolled during active disease. The CDR3 is CSVEFTSTDTQYF. The CDR3 DNA reads as TGCAGCGTTGAGTTTACTAGCACAGATACGCAGTATTTT.